The 6 T cell receptor beta chains below were found in one sample sequenced in a study of blood T cells in healthy people across ages (dated by TCRdb to the mid-2010s). The library was prepared using 5' RACE. TCRdb names Illumina HiSeq 2500 as the instrument used. A second PCR of roughly 7 to 11 cycles was performed with a sample-barcoded 5' primer and a J-beta primer mix. TCRdb itself trimmed the public reads at Q25 with fastp, ran MiXCR and retained productive beta chains. Every entry covers one CDR3 protein and lists the most common genes and DNA from its rows. The sample table contains hundreds of thousands of distinct CDR3 sequences; only one count was recorded for roughly half of them. The ten largest clones capture 13% of the sample. Sequenced sample: blood. These receptors were collected from a woman at least 80 years old in good health.

This chain joins TRBV28 and TRBJ1-1; perhaps TRBD1 as D (5 bases). CDR3 length: 15 residues. From germline, CDR1 is MDHEN and CDR2 SYDVKM. Trimming removed 5 bases from V and 4 bases from J, with 17 bases in between. CDR3 residues: CASSNSGIGGTEAFF. CDR3 nucleotides: TGTGCCAGCAGTAACTCGGGGATTGGGGGCACTGAAGCTTTCTTT.

This clonotype was found once. This chain connects TRBV20-1 to TRBJ2-7, with 7 bases that match TRBD2. The CDR3 loop spans 16 amino acids. Looked up from germline, CDR1 is DFQATT and CDR2 is SNEGSKA (reference sequence). Germline trimming cut 3 bases from V and 0 bases from J; bases unmatched to any gene: 11. CDR3 sequence: CSASAAYRDYSYEQYF. CDR3 DNA sequence: TGCAGTGCTAGCGCTGCATACCGGGACTACTCCTACGAGCAGTACTTC.

The chain links TRBV20-1 to TRBJ2-1; perhaps D is TRBD1 or TRBD2 (5 bases each). The DNA end is a closer match to TRBJ2-7, so the J assignment may be wrong. Germline V CDR1 and CDR2: DFQATT, SNEGSKA (reference sequence). The CDR3 extends over 15 amino acids. Here the CDR3 DNA reads TGCAGTGTCGCAAAATCCGGGACGTCAACTTACGAGCAGTACTTC. Translation: CSVAKSGTSTYEQYF.

This clonotype was counted many times. V is TRBV3-1 and J is TRBJ1-6; 7 bases align to TRBD1. Germline assignment: CDR1 LGHDT and CDR2 YNNKEL (reference sequence). The CDR3 consists of 16 residues. With 4 bases clipped from V and 0 bases from J, the junction kept 3 bases outside the gene matches. In nucleotides, the CDR3 is TGTGCCAGCAGCCCCAGGGGGAGCTCCTATAATTCACCCCTCCACTTT. The encoded protein is CASSPRGSSYNSPLHF.

This clonotype was observed a few times. The CDR3 DNA reads as TGTGCCAGCAGCCGTTCTCCAATTTACAATGAGCAGTTCTTC. Translation gives CASSRSPIYNEQFF. The chain has TRBV12-3 or TRBV12-4 and TRBJ2-1; no firm D call. The V and J ends lost 6 bases and 4 bases respectively, with 13 bases between them. The CDR3 sequence is 14 residues long.

The V gene is TRBV28, the J gene TRBJ2-7, with a tentative D call TRBD1 (6 bases). CDR3 length equals 13 residues. Per germline, CDR1 MDHEN and CDR2 SYDVKM. V lost 6 bases, J lost 2 bases, and 11 bases lay in between. The CDR3 region has the DNA TGTGCCAGCAGCGGCAGACAGGCCTACGAGCAGTACTTC. Amino acid sequence: CASSGRQAYEQYF.